This TCR beta chain comes out of a study of T-cell reconstitution after alpha-beta-depleted transplantation in children. Study-wide results and caveats: About two months after transplant, alpha-beta T cells reportedly came from several hundred expanded graft clones. Newly made T cells mostly supplied T-cell counts and diversity one year after transplant. For some patients, TCRbeta diversity was high at day 60 because of recipient T cells and thymic progenitors that survived.

Preparation of the TCRbeta library involved a method that used unique molecular identifiers. Using its own MiXCR run on the PCR reads, TCRdb lists one record per CDR3 protein. This table has about a million distinct CDR3 sequences, about 30% appearing once. The V gene's germline CDR1 is DFQATT and CDR2 SNEGSKA (reference sequence). V was trimmed by 2 bases and J by 5 bases, leaving 21 bases between them. The CDR3 is made up of 16 amino acids. This clonotype turned up a few times. Its antigen is unknown. The J gene is TRBJ2-5, the V gene TRBV20-1; D uncertain. The receptor was derived from a boy younger than two who had a stem cell transplant for SCID, so the T cells may come from the graft donor. Sample: PBMCs, mostly from graft donor cells, taken 360 days after TCRalphabeta/CD19-depleted stem cell transplant. The CDR3 protein is CSARSGLERRRETQYF. The CDR3 region has the DNA TGCAGTGCTAGATCTGGGTTGGAGAGAAGACGGGAGACCCAGTACTTC.